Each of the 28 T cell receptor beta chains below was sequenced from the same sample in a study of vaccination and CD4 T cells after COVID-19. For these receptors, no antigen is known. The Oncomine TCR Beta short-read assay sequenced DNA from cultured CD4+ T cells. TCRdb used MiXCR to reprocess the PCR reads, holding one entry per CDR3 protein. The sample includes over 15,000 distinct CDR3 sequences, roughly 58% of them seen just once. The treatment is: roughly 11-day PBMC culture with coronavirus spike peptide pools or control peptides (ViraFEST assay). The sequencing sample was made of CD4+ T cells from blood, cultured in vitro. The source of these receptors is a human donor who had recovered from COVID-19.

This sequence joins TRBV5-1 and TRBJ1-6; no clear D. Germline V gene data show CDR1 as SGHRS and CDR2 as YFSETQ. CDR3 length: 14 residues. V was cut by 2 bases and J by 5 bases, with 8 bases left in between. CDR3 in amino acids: CASSFDGNNSPLHF. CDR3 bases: TGCGCCAGCAGCTTCGACGGTAATAATTCACCCCTCCACTTT. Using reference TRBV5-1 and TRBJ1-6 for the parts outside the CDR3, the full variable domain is KAGVTQTPRYLIKTRGQQVTLSCSPISGHRSVSWYQQTPGQGLQFLFEYFSETQRNKGNFPGRFSGRQFSNSRSEMNVSTLELGDSALYLCASSFDGNNSPLHFGNGTRLTVT.

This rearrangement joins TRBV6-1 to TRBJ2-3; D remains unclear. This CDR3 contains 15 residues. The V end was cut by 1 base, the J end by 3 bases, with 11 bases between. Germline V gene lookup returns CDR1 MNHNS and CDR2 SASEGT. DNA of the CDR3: TGTGCCAGCAGTGAAGTCAAGACTGGTACAGATACGCAGTATTTT. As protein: CASSEVKTGTDTQYF.

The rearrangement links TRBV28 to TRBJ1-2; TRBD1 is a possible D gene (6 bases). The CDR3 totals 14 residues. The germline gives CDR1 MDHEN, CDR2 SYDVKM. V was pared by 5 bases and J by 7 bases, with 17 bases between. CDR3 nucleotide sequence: TGTGCCAGCAGTGCTACAGGGAGGGAGGTTGGCTACACCTTC. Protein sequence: CASSATGREVGYTF.

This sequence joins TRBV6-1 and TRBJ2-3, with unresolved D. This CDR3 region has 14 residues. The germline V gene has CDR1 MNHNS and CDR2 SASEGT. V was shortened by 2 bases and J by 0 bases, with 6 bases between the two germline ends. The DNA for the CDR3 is TGTGCCAGCAGTGAACTGACTAGCACAGATACGCAGTATTTT. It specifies CASSELTSTDTQYF.

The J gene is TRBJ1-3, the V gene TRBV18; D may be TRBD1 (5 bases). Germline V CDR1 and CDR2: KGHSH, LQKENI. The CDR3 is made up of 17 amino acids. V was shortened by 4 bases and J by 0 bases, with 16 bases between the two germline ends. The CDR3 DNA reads TGTGCCAGCTCACTGGGACGCGACGCACGCTCTGGAAACACCATATATTTT. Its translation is CASSLGRDARSGNTIYF.

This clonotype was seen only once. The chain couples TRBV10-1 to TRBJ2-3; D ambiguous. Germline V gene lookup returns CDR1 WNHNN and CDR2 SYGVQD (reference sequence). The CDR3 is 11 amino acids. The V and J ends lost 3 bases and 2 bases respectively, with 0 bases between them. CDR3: CASSDTDTQYF. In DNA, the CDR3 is TGCGCCAGCAGTGACACAGATACGCAGTATTTT.

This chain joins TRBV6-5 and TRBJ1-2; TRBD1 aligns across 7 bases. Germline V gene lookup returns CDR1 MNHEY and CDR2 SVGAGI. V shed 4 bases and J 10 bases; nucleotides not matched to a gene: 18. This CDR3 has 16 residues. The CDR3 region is CASSSLGGTESNVYTF. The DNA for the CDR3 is TGTGCCAGCAGTTCCCTTGGGGGGACAGAAAGCAATGTCTACACCTTC.

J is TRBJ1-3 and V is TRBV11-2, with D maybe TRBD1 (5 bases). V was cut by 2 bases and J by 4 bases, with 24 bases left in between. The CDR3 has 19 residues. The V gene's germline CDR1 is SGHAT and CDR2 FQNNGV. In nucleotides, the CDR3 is TGTGCCAGCAGCTTACTCGTAGATCAGGGAGCTACGTCGGGAAACACCATATATTTT. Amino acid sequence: CASSLLVDQGATSGNTIYF.

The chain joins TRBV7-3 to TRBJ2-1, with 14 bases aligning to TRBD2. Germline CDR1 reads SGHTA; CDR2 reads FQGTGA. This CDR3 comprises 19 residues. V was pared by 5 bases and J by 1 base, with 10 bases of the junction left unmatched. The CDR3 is CASSQVGTSGSGSYNEQFF. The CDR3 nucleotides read TGTGCCAGCAGCCAAGTAGGGACTAGCGGGAGTGGGTCCTACAATGAGCAGTTCTTC. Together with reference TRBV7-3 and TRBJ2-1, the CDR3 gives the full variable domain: GAGVSQTPSNKVTEKGKYVELRCDPISGHTALYWYRQSLGQGPEFLIYFQGTGAADDSGLPNDRFFAVRPEGSVSTLKIQRTERGDSAVYLCASSQVGTSGSGSYNEQFFGPGTRLTVL.

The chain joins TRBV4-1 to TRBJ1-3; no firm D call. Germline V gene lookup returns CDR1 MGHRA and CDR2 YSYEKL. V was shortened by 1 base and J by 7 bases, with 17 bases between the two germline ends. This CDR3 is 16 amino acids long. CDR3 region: CASSQVGRNVKNTIYF. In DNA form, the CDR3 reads TGCGCCAGCAGCCAAGTAGGGCGGAACGTGAAGAACACCATATATTTT.

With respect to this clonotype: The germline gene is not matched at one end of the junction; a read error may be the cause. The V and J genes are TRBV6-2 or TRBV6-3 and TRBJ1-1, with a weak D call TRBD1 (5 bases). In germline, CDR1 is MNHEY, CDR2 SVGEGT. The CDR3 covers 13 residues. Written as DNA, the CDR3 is TGTGCCGGCAGTTACACCGGGGCGTCTGAAGCTTTCTTT. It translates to CAGSYTGASEAFF.

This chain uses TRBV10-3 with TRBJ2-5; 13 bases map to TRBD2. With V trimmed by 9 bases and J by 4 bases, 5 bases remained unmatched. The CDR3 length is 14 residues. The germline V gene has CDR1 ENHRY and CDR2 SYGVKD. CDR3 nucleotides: TGTGCCATATCTCGGACTAGCGGGGGAGAGACCCAGTACTTC. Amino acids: CAISRTSGGETQYF.

CDR3 DNA sequence: TGTGCCAGCAGCCAAGAACTAGCGGGAGGAAATGAGCAGTTCTTC. Its protein is CASSQELAGGNEQFF. The chain is built from TRBV3-1 and TRBJ2-1; TRBD2 matches 12 bases. The trim removed 0 bases at V and 7 bases at J, leaving 1 base unmatched. CDR1 and CDR2 from the germline V gene are LGHDT and YNNKEL (reference sequence). This CDR3 has 15 residues.

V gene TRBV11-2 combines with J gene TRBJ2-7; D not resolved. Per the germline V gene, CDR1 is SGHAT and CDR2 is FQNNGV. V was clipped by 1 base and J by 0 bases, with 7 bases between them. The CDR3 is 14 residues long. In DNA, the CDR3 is TGTGCCAGCAGCTTAGGAATCAGCTCCTACGAGCAGTACTTC. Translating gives CASSLGISSYEQYF. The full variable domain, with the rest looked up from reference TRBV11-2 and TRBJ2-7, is EAGVAQSPRYKIIEKRQSVAFWCNPISGHATLYWYQQILGQGPKLLIQFQNNGVVDDSQLPKDRFSAERLKGVDSTLKIQPAKLEDSAVYLCASSLGISSYEQYFGPGTRLTVT.

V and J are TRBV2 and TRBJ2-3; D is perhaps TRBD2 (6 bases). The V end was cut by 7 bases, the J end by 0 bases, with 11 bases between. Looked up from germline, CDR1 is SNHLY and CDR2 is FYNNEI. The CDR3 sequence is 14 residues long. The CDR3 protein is CASKAGTSTDTQYF. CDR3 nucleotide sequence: TGTGCCAGCAAGGCGGGGACGAGCACAGATACGCAGTATTTT.

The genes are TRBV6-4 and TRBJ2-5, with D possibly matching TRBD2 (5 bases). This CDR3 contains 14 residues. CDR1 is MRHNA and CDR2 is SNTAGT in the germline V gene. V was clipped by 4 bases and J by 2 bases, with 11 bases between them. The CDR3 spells CASSGRDYQETQYF. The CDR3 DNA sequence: TGTGCCAGCAGTGGTCGTGACTATCAAGAGACCCAGTACTTC.

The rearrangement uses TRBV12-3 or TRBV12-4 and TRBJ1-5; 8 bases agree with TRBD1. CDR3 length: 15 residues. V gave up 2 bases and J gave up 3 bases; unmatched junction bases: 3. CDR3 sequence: CASSLRQGHNQPQHF. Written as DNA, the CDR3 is TGTGCCAGCAGTTTAAGACAGGGGCACAATCAGCCCCAGCATTTT.

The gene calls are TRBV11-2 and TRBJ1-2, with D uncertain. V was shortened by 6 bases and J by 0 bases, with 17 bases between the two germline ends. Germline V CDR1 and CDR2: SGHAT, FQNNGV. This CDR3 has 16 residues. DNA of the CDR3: TGTGCCAGCAGTAGCCCCGGACGGAACTCTAACTATGGCTACACCTTC. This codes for CASSSPGRNSNYGYTF.

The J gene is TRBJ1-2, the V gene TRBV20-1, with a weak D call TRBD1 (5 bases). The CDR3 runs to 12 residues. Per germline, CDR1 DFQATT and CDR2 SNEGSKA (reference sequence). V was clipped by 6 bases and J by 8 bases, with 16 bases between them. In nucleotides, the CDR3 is TGCAGTGCCATACCGGGACCCGGAGGCTACACCTTC. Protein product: CSAIPGPGGYTF.

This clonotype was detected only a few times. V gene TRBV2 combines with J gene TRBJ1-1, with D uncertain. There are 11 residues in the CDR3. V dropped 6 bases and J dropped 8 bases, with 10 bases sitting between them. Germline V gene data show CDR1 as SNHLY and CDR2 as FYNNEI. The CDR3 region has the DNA TGTGCCAGCAGGATTATAGGGGAAGCTTTCTTT. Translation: CASRIIGEAFF.

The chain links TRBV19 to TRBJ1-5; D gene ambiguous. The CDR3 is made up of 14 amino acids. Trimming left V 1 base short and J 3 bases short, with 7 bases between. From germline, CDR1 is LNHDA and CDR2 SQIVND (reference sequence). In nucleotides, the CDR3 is TGTGCCAGTAGTATAGTCGGGCTCAATCAGCCCCAGCATTTT. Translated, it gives CASSIVGLNQPQHF.

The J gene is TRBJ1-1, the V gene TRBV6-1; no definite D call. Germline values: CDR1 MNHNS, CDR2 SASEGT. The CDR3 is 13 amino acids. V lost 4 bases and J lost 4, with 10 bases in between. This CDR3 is CASSAVWRTEAFF. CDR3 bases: TGTGCCAGCAGTGCTGTTTGGCGCACTGAAGCTTTCTTT.

This chain's CDR3 is CSARVGGRTYEQYF. CDR3 DNA: TGCAGTGCTAGAGTGGGCGGGAGAACCTACGAGCAGTACTTC. The chain is built from TRBV20-1 and TRBJ2-7, with TRBD2 matching over 7 bases. CDR1 is DFQATT and CDR2 is SNEGSKA in the germline V gene (reference sequence). The CDR3 loop spans 14 amino acids. V dropped 1 base and J dropped 2; count of bases not matched to a gene: 5.

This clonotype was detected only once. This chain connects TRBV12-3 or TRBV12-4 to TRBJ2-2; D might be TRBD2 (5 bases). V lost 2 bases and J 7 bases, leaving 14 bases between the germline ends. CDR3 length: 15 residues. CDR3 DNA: TGTGCCAGCAGTTTAAGAGGGTGGTTGGGCGGGGAGCTGTTTTTT. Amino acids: CASSLRGWLGGELFF.

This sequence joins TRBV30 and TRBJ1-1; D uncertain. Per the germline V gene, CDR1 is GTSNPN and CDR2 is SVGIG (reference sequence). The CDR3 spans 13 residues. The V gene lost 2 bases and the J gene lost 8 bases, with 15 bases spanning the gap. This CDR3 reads CAWSPRAITEAFF. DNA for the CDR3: TGTGCCTGGAGTCCTCGGGCGATAACCGAAGCTTTCTTT.

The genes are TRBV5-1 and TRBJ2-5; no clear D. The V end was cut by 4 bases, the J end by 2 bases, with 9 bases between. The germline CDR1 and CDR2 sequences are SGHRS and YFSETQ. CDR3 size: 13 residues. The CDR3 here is CASSRDGQETQYF. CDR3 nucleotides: TGCGCCAGCAGCCGAGACGGACAAGAGACCCAGTACTTC.

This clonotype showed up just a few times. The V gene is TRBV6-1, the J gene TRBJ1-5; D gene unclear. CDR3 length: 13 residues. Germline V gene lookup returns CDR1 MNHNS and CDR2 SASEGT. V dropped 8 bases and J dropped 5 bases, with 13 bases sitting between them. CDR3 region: CASGSRTDQPQHF. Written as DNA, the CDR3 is TGTGCCAGCGGATCCAGGACTGATCAGCCCCAGCATTTT.

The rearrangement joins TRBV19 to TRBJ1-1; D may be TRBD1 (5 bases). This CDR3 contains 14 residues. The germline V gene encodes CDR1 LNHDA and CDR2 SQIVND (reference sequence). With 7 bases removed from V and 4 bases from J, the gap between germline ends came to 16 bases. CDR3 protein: CASTLAQGGTEAFF. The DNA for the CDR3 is TGTGCCAGTACCCTAGCCCAGGGTGGCACTGAAGCTTTCTTT.